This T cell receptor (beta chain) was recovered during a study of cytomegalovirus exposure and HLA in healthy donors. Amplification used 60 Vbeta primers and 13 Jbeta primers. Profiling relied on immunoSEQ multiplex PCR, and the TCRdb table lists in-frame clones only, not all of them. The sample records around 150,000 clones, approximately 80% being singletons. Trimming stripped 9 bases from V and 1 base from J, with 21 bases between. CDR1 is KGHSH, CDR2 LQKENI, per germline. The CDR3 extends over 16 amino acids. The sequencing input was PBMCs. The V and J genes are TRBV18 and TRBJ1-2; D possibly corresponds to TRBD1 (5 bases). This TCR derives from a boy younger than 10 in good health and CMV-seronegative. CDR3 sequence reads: CASTGGTIDHNYGYTF. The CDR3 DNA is TGTGCCAGTACCGGCGGGACCATCGACCATAACTATGGCTACACCTTC.